These T cell receptor beta chains were read from a single sample in a study of identical twins. From the 5' RACE reads, TCRdb called clonotypes with MiXCR, one entry per CDR3 protein. The repertoire holds about 190,000 distinct CDR3 sequences, about 16% seen once, with 40% in the top ten. These same records also appear under a second study, on T cells expressing NK-cell markers.

The sample comprised CD8+ T cells sorted from blood. The source of these receptors is a young woman in good health. The CDR3 runs from the conserved cysteine through the conserved F or W. The order of the fields is J gene, D gene, V gene, clone size, CDR3 protein, CDR3 DNA. The D gene is left open where the match is weak. Some rows mark clone size as missing; the rest say once, few, many or name a class of expanded clone.

TRBJ2-3 . TRBV6-1 . CASSPGLVRADTQYF TGTGCCAGCAGCCCCGGCTTGGTGAGGGCAGATACGCAGTATTTT
TRBJ1-1 TRBD1 TRBV20-1 few CSARDPRTGGDAFF TGCAGTGCTAGAGATCCCCGGACAGGGGGCGATGCTTTCTTT
TRBJ2-7 . TRBV27 . CASSLMKHYEQYF TGTGCCAGCAGCCTGATGAAGCACTACGAGCAGTACTTC
TRBJ2-3 . TRBV7-9 . CASSRLLDTQYF TGTGCCAGCAGCCGCCTATTAGATACGCAGTATTTT
TRBJ2-1 . TRBV29-1 many CSVDLTEGDEQFF TGCAGCGTTGATTTGACGGAAGGGGATGAGCAGTTCTTC
TRBJ2-3 . TRBV7-2 few CASSLSGREGDTQYF TGTGCCAGCAGCTTGTCGGGTCGAGAGGGAGATACGCAGTATTTT
TRBJ2-1 . TRBV7-8 . CASSFSTEQFF TGTGCCAGCAGCTTTTCCACAGAGCAGTTCTTC
TRBJ1-1 . TRBV20-1 . CSARGTDMNTEAFF TGCAGTGCTAGGGGGACTGATATGAACACTGAAGCTTTCTTT
TRBJ1-2 . TRBV14 . CASSQDHRRGWSYGYTF TGTGCCAGCAGCCAAGATCATCGCAGGGGATGGAGCTATGGCTACACCTTC
TRBJ2-6 TRBD2 TRBV3-1 . CASSQGGAGAYSGANVLTF TGTGCCAGCAGCCAAGGGGGAGCGGGGGCCTACTCTGGGGCCAACGTCCTGACTTTC
TRBJ1-1 . TRBV13 few CASSFAPGEAFF TGTGCCAGCAGCTTCGCTCCGGGGGAAGCTTTCTTT
TRBJ2-5 TRBD2 TRBV13 many CASSLPSGETQYF TGTGCCAGCAGCTTACCTAGCGGAGAGACCCAGTACTTC
TRBJ2-3 . TRBV12-3/TRBV12-4 once CASSAGVSGDTQYF TGTGCCAGCAGCGCAGGGGTTTCCGGGGATACGCAGTATTTT
TRBJ2-1 TRBD2 TRBV4-1 . CASSQESGRSDEQFF TGCGCCAGCAGCCAAGAGTCCGGGAGGAGCGATGAGCAGTTCTTC
TRBJ1-6 . TRBV7-8 few CASSLLGLDSPLHF TGTGCCAGCAGCTTACTGGGATTAGATTCACCCCTCCACTTT
TRBJ1-6 . TRBV2 . CASSGAGHTFDSPLHF TGTGCCAGCAGTGGCGCGGGACACACCTTTGATTCACCCCTCCACTTT
TRBJ1-4 . TRBV5-5 . CASSFIGGSNEKLFF TGTGCCAGCAGCTTCATCGGGGGGTCTAATGAAAAACTGTTTTTT
TRBJ1-1 . TRBV9 few CASSVDGGNTEAFF TGTGCCAGCAGCGTAGATGGAGGGAACACTGAAGCTTTCTTT
TRBJ2-3 . TRBV29-1 few CSVGGDSYQDTQYF TGCAGCGTTGGGGGGGACAGCTACCAGGATACGCAGTATTTT
TRBJ2-7 TRBD2 TRBV20-1 many CSALGPSGYEQYF TGCAGTGCTCTAGGTCCTAGCGGCTACGAGCAGTACTTC
TRBJ2-7 TRBD2 TRBV12-3/TRBV12-4 few CASSWGGEQYF TGTGCCAGCAGTTGGGGAGGGGAGCAGTACTTC
TRBJ1-1 . TRBV7-9 . CASSSRKDRTEAFF TGTGCCAGCAGCTCGCGCAAAGACAGGACTGAAGCTTTCTTT
TRBJ1-5 . TRBV28 . CASSFVGTSEPSNQPQHF TGTGCCAGCAGTTTCGTAGGCACCTCTGAACCCTCCAATCAGCCCCAGCATTTT
TRBJ2-2 . TRBV12-3/TRBV12-4 few CASSRPGRELFF TGTGCCAGCAGCCGCCCGGGACGGGAGCTGTTTTTT
TRBJ2-7 . TRBV27 few CASVKGGTYEQYF TGTGCCAGCGTAAAAGGAGGGACCTACGAGCAGTACTTC
TRBJ2-7 TRBD2 TRBV6-5 few CASSWAGGGYEQYF TGTGCCAGCAGTTGGGCCGGCGGGGGTTACGAGCAGTACTTC
TRBJ2-7 . TRBV25-1 few CASSGSRTDSYEQYF TGTGCCAGCAGTGGCTCGAGGACAGATAGCTACGAGCAGTACTTC
TRBJ2-5 . TRBV10-2 . CASSGPGSSSQYF TGCGCCAGCAGTGGTCCCGGGAGTAGTTCCCAGTACTTC
TRBJ2-7 . TRBV2 few CASTTGVLGEQYF TGTGCCAGCACCACTGGTGTTCTGGGCGAGCAGTACTTC
TRBJ2-1 . TRBV11-2 many CASSLFRNEQFF TGTGCCAGCAGCTTATTCCGAAATGAGCAGTTCTTC
TRBJ1-1 . TRBV20-1 . CSARVISRDTEAFF TGCAGTGCTAGAGTCATTTCCAGGGACACTGAAGCTTTCTTT
TRBJ1-2 . TRBV29-1 . CSVPAVGRGYTF TGCAGCGTCCCCGCGGTGGGAAGGGGCTACACCTTC
TRBJ1-6 . TRBV12-5 few CASGQDNSPLHF TGTGCTAGTGGCCAGGATAATTCACCCCTCCACTTT
TRBJ2-1 . TRBV5-5 . CASSLMAALSIGNEQFF TGTGCCAGCAGCTTGATGGCAGCCCTCTCTATCGGCAATGAGCAGTTCTTC
TRBJ2-1 . TRBV28 . CASSLWGNNEQFF TGTGCCAGCAGTTTATGGGGTAACAATGAGCAGTTCTTC
TRBJ1-2 . TRBV9 few CASSVVELDAYGYTF TGTGCCAGCAGCGTAGTCGAGCTGGACGCCTATGGCTACACCTTC
TRBJ2-1 TRBD2 TRBV12-3/TRBV12-4 . CASSPKREFGSNEQFF TGTGCCAGCAGCCCGAAGCGGGAGTTTGGATCGAATGAGCAGTTCTTC
TRBJ1-6 . TRBV4-1 . CASSLGQLITFNSPLHF TGCGCCAGCAGCCTTGGACAGCTCATTACCTTTAATTCACCCCTCCACTTT
TRBJ2-3 TRBD2 TRBV4-1 few CASSYRLAVLDTQYF TGCGCCAGCAGCTATAGACTAGCGGTGTTGGATACGCAGTATTTT
TRBJ2-7 . TRBV23-1 . CASSQLGGLCEQYF TGCGCCAGCAGTCAATTGGGGGGGCTCTGCGAGCAGTACTTC
TRBJ1-1 . TRBV5-6 few CASSSYMVEGSEAFF TGTGCCAGCAGCTCCTACATGGTCGAGGGGAGTGAAGCTTTCTTT
TRBJ2-3 . TRBV12-3/TRBV12-4 few CASTYSGDTQYF TGTGCCAGCACCTACTCCGGGGATACGCAGTATTTT
TRBJ2-1 . TRBV11-2 once CASSLGGYVQFF TGTGCCAGCAGCTTAGGGGGGTATGTGCAGTTCTTC
TRBJ1-2 . TRBV7-9 . CASSLGLDGGYGYTF TGTGCCAGCAGCTTGGGCTTGGACGGTGGCTATGGCTACACCTTC
TRBJ1-1 . TRBV29-1 . CSAMKGGAAEAFF TGCAGCGCCATGAAAGGCGGGGCCGCTGAAGCTTTCTTT
TRBJ1-1 . TRBV3-1 many CASSQGSGGHDAFF TGTGCCAGCAGCCAAGGGTCCGGGGGGCACGACGCTTTCTTT
TRBJ2-3 . TRBV12-3/TRBV12-4 few CASSFVRMGDTQYF TGTGCCAGCAGTTTCGTTCGGATGGGAGATACGCAGTATTTT
TRBJ2-7 . TRBV4-2 many CASSLFDLERPRSGYEQYF TGTGCCAGCAGCCTCTTTGATTTAGAGAGGCCTCGAAGTGGGTACGAGCAGTACTTC
TRBJ2-3 TRBD2 TRBV3-1 few CASSQDNERGDIDTQYF TGTGCCAGCAGCCAAGATAACGAGCGGGGGGATATAGATACGCAGTATTTT
TRBJ2-3 . TRBV7-6 . CASSLGGFPSTDTQYF TGTGCCAGCAGCTTAGGGGGTTTTCCTAGCACAGATACGCAGTATTTT
TRBJ2-2 . TRBV6-5 . CASSYPRGSGELFF TGTGCCAGCAGTTACCCCAGGGGTTCCGGGGAGCTGTTTTTT
TRBJ2-7 . TRBV12-3/TRBV12-4 . CASRRAGGSSYEQYF TGTGCCAGCAGAAGGGCAGGGGGGAGCTCCTACGAGCAGTACTTC